This T cell receptor (beta chain) was sequenced for a study of T cells after yellow fever vaccination. This clonotype occurred many times. Its target is not known. General study results and limits: Researchers cautioned that FACS-sorted repertoires could harbor abundant clonotypes contaminating from the bulk population. Only a small proportion of the clonotypes turned up in both the CD4 and the CD8 compartments, likely arising from convergent recombination.

Researchers made TCR cDNA using 5'RACE template switching, and this step added a universal primer site and UMIs. TCRdb re-derived calls from the 5' RACE reads in MiXCR, one entry per CDR3 protein. The top ten hold roughly 2.6% of the sample, which has 100,000 to 150,000 distinct CDR3 sequences, about 7% seen once. The germline V gene encodes CDR1 SNHLY and CDR2 FYNNEI. This CDR3 is 12 amino acids long. With 4 bases removed from V and 2 bases from J, the gap between germline ends came to 3 bases. This chain joins TRBV2 and TRBJ2-1; no firm D call. The receptor was derived from a man aged 18-30 years who received the YFV17D yellow fever vaccine. The source was CD4+ T cells sorted from PBMCs, collected 9 to 11 days after the first yellow fever vaccination. Here the CDR3 DNA reads TGTGCCAGCAGTGGACCCTACAATGAGCAGTTCTTC. Translating gives CASSGPYNEQFF. Complete variable domain (other parts from reference TRBV2 and TRBJ2-1): EPEVTQTPSHQVTQMGQEVILRCVPISNHLYFYWYRQILGQKVEFLVSFYNNEISEKSEIFDDQFSVERPDGSNFTLKIRSTKLEDSAMYFCASSGPYNEQFFGPGTRLTVL.